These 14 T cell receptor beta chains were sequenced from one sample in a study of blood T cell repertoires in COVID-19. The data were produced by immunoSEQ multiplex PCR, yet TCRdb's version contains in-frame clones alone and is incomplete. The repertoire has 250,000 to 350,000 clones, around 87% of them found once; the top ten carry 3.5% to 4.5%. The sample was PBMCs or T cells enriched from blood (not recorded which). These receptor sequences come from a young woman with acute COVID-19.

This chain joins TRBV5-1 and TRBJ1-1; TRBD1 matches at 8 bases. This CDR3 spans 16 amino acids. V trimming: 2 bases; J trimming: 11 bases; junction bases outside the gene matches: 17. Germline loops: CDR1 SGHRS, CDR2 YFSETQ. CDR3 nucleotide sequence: TGCGCCAGCAGCTTAACCGCCGGGACAGGCCTCTCGGCGGCTTTCTTT. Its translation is CASSLTAGTGLSAAFF.

The CDR3 DNA reads TGTGCCAGCAGCTTAGCGGGGCCGAAAGAGACCCAGTACTTC. It is translated as CASSLAGPKETQYF. This chain links TRBV7-3 with TRBJ2-5; possible D gene TRBD2, 6 bases. The CDR3 totals 14 residues. The germline V gene encodes CDR1 SGHTA and CDR2 FQGTGA. V gave up 2 bases and J gave up 3 bases, with 10 bases separating them.

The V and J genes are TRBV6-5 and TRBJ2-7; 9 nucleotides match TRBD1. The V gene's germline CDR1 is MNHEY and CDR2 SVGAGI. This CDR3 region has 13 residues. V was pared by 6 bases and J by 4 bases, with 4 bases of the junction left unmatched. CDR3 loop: CASSRDRAYEQYF. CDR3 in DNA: TGTGCCAGCAGCCGGGACAGGGCGTACGAGCAGTACTTC.

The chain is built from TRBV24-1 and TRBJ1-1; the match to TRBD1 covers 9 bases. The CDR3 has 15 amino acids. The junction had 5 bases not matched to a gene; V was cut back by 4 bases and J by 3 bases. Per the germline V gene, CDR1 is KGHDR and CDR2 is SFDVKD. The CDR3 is CATSDHRGRDTEAFF. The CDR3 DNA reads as TGTGCCACCAGTGACCACAGGGGGCGGGACACTGAAGCTTTCTTT.

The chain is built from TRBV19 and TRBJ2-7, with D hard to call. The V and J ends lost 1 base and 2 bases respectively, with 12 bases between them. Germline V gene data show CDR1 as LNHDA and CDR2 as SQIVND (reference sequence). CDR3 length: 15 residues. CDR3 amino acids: CASSIGNQPAYEQYF. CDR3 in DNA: TGTGCCAGTAGTATAGGTAATCAACCAGCCTACGAGCAGTACTTC.

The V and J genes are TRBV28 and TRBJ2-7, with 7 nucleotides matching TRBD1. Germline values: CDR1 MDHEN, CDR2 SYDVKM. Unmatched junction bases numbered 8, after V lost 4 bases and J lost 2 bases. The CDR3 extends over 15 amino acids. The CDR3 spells CASSSGQSFTYEQYF. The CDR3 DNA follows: TGTGCCAGCAGTTCGGGACAGTCCTTTACCTACGAGCAGTACTTC.

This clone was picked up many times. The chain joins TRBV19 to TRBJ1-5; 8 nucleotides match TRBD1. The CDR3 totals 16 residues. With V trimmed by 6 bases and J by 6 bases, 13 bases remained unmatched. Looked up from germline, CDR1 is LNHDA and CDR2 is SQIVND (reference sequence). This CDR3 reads CASSDSGGAEGQPQHF. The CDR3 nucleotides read TGTGCCAGTAGCGATTCAGGGGGCGCAGAAGGTCAGCCCCAGCATTTT. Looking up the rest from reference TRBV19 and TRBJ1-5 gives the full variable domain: DGGITQSPKYLFRKEGQNVTLSCEQNLNHDAMYWYRQDPGQGLRLIYYSQIVNDFQKGDIAEGYSVSREKKESFPLTVTSAQKNPTAFYLCASSDSGGAEGQPQHFGDGTRLSIL.

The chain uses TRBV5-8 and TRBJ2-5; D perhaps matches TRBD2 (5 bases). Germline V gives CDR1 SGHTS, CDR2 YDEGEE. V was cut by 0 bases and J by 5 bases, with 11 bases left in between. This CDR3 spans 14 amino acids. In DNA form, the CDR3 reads TGTGCCAGCAGCTTGGATGCGTGGAGGGAGACCCAGTACTTC. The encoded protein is CASSLDAWRETQYF.

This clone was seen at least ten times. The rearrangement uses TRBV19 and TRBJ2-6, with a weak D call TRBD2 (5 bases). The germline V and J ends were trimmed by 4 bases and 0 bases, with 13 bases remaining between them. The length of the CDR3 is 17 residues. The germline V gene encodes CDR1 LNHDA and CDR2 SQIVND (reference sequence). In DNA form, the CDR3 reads TGTGCCAGTAGTAGGCTAGCTGCGAGCTCTGGGGCCAACGTCCTGACTTTC. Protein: CASSRLAASSGANVLTF.

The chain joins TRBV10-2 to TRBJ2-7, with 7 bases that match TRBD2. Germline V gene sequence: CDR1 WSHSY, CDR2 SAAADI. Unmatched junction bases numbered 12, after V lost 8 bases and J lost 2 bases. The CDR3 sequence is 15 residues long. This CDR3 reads CASGGLVSPTYEQYF. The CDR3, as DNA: TGCGCCAGCGGAGGACTAGTTAGCCCCACCTACGAGCAGTACTTC.

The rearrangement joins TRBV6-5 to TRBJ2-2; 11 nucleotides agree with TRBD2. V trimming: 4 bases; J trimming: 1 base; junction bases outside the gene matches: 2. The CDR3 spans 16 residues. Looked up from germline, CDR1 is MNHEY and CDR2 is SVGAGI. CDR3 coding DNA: TGTGCCAGCAGTTCTGGGACTAGCGGGAACACCGGGGAGCTGTTTTTT. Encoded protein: CASSSGTSGNTGELFF.

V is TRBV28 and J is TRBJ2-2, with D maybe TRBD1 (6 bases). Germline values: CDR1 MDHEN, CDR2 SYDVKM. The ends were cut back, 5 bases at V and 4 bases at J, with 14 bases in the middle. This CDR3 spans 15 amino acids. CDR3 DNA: TGTGCCAGCAGTCCTTCGGGACATTCCACCGGGGAGCTGTTTTTT. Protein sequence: CASSPSGHSTGELFF.

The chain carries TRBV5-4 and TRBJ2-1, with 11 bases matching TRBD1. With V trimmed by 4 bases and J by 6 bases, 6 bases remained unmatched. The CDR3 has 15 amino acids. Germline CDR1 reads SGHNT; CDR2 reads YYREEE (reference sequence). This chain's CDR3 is CASSPGQGAINEQFF. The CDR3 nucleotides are TGTGCCAGCAGCCCAGGACAGGGGGCGATCAATGAGCAGTTCTTC.

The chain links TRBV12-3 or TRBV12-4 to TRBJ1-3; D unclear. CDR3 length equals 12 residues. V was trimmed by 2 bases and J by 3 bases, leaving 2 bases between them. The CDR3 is CASSLRGNTIYF. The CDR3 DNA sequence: TGTGCCAGCAGTTTACGTGGAAACACCATATATTTT.